This T cell receptor beta chain was identified in a study of shared clonotypes between healthy human individuals. Study-wide background: The cohort comprised two women and a few men. Their ages spanned 18 to 49 years.

The germline V gene has CDR1 KGHSH and CDR2 LQKENI. Trimming shortened V by 6 bases and J by 0 bases, and 12 bases separated the two germline ends. The CDR3 is 15 amino acids. This was a deep-level run. An even split of each subset's genomic DNA across several immunoSEQ plates was performed. Original methodology: ImmunoSEQ output lacked quality scores and full-length reads, limiting matched filtering. The repertoire was sequenced with immunoSEQ multiplex PCR; TCRdb's copy has only in-frame clones and lacks some. The V and J calls and clone size come from that table; D and trimming were worked out from the DNA. There are roughly 2.5 million clones in the sample; approximately 90% occur only once, and roughly 0.15% lies in the top ten.

The material sequenced was naive CD4+ T cells sorted from blood. Subset meaning: CD45RA+ positively selected. The V gene is TRBV18, the J gene TRBJ1-5; D possibly corresponds to TRBD1 (5 bases). The TCR was taken from a man between 18 and 35 years old in good health. The CDR3 sequence: CASSLDRVSNQPQHF. The CDR3 DNA reads TGTGCCAGCTCTCTTGACAGAGTTAGCAATCAGCCCCAGCATTTT.